A selection of T cell receptor beta chains follows, all from one sample in a study of post-analysis software for immune sequencing data. Via MiXCR, TCRdb re-called the PCR reads, giving one row per CDR3 protein. This sample has 650,000 to 850,000 distinct CDR3 sequences; around 45% occur once, and the top ten carry around 4.7%. The sequencing sample was made of blood. The source of these receptors is a girl between 5 and 17 years old with multiple sclerosis. Both conserved end residues are part of each CDR3. A D gene is named only where the DNA matches it firmly. Where a row states a size, it is once, few, many or the class of an expanded clone; other rows omit it.

TRBV7-2,.,TRBJ2-1,TRBD2,TGTGCCAGCACCCTTACCCCTAGCGGGAGGCATGAGCAGTTCTTC,CASTLTPSGRHEQFF
TRBV12-3/TRBV12-4,.,TRBJ2-7,.,TGTGCCAGCAGTTTTCAGGACAGCTCCTACGAGCAGTACTTC,CASSFQDSSYEQYF
TRBV12-3/TRBV12-4,.,TRBJ1-1,TRBD1,TGTGCCAGCAGTTTTTCAGGGGGCAATACTGAAGCTTTCTTT,CASSFSGGNTEAFF
TRBV14,.,TRBJ2-7,TRBD1,TGTGCCAGCAGCCCGACGGACAGGGGGTGGTACGAGCAGTACTTC,CASSPTDRGWYEQYF
TRBV6-4,.,TRBJ2-3,TRBD1,TGTGCCAGCAGGACTGGACAGGGCACAGATACGCAGTATTTT,CASRTGQGTDTQYF
TRBV2,few,TRBJ2-3,.,TGTGCCAGCAGAGGAAACACAGATACGCAGTATTTT,CASRGNTDTQYF
TRBV7-9,few,TRBJ2-1,.,TGTGCCAGCAGCTTTGGAGGGTCGAGCTCCTACAATGAGCAGTTCTTC,CASSFGGSSSYNEQFF
TRBV7-9,once,TRBJ2-3,.,TGTGTCAGCAGCTTTAGCGGAGCAGATACGCAGTATTTT,CVSSFSGADTQYF
TRBV20-1,few,TRBJ2-3,TRBD2,TGCAGTGCTTCCAGCGGGAAAGATACGCAGTATTTT,CSASSGKDTQYF
TRBV13,.,TRBJ2-7,TRBD2,TGTGCCAGCAGCTTAACCGCGGGGCTAGCGGGAGAGGAGGACACCTACGAGCAGTACTTC,CASSLTAGLAGEEDTYEQYF
TRBV2,.,TRBJ1-1,.,TGTGCCAGCAGTGACGGGAGAGGGGTGAACACTGAAGCTTTCTTT,CASSDGRGVNTEAFF
TRBV29-1,few,TRBJ2-3,.,TGCAGCGCATTGAACCTCACGGATACGCAGTATTTT,CSALNLTDTQYF
TRBV9,.,TRBJ2-1,.,TGTGCCAGCAGCGTGGGGGGGCACAGGGGCGATGAGCAGTTCTTC,CASSVGGHRGDEQFF
TRBV11-2,many,TRBJ1-6,.,TGTGCCAGCAGCTCCTCGCAGGGTGCCTCACCCCTCCACTTT,CASSSSQGASPLHF
TRBV7-8,few,TRBJ1-5,.,TGTGCCAGCAGCTTAGCGCGGCAGGCGTTCAATCAGCCCCAGCATTTT,CASSLARQAFNQPQHF
TRBV29-1,.,TRBJ2-5,.,TGCAGCGTTGAAGGAGGTCAGGGAAAAGAGACCCAGTACTTC,CSVEGGQGKETQYF
TRBV6-6,.,TRBJ2-3,.,TGTGCCAGCAGTTACGCGACAGGGAGGGGCACAGATACGCAGTATTTT,CASSYATGRGTDTQYF
TRBV7-2,.,TRBJ1-2,TRBD1,TGTGCCAGCAGCCCTGGGACAGGGCATAGAGGCTACACCTTC,CASSPGTGHRGYTF
TRBV12-3/TRBV12-4,.,TRBJ2-3,.,TGTGCTACCCAAAGAGATCGTACCACAGATACGCAGTATTTT,CATQRDRTTDTQYF
TRBV3-1,.,TRBJ1-6,.,TGTGCCAGCAGCCAAGATCGCGGGTCGGGTTCACCCCTCCACTTT,CASSQDRGSGSPLHF
TRBV7-2,few,TRBJ2-5,TRBD2,TGTGCCAGCAGCTTAGCGGGTAGCGGGAAAGAGACCCAGTACTTC,CASSLAGSGKETQYF
TRBV7-8,.,TRBJ2-4,TRBD1,TGTGCCAGCAGCCTACAGGGGGGCGCGGCGAGCGAGCGGTACTTC,CASSLQGGAASERYF
TRBV9,.,TRBJ2-7,TRBD2,TGTGCCAGCAGCAGCGGGAGGGAGCCCTCCTACGAGCAGTACTTC,CASSSGREPSYEQYF
TRBV28,.,TRBJ2-1,.,TGTGCCAGCAGTTTATCCATAGCTATCGGCCCAGGCTCCTACAATGAGCAGTTCTTC,CASSLSIAIGPGSYNEQFF
TRBV7-3,.,TRBJ2-5,TRBD2,TGTGCCAGCAGCTTACACGGACTAGCGGAAGAGACCCAGTACTTC,CASSLHGLAEETQYF
TRBV5-6,.,TRBJ1-5,.,TGTGCCAGCAGCTTGGGAGTGGGTACCCAGTCGCAGCATTTT,CASSLGVGTQSQHF
TRBV4-1,few,TRBJ1-2,.,TGCGCCAGCAGCCAACCGACGGCAGGGGAGGCTGGCTACACCTTC,CASSQPTAGEAGYTF
TRBV7-9,.,TRBJ1-2,.,TGTGCCAGCAGCTTCATGGGGAACTATGGCTACACCTTC,CASSFMGNYGYTF
TRBV4-3,.,TRBJ1-1,.,TGCGCCAGCAGCGCAAACTTGGACATGAACACTGAAGCTTTCTTT,CASSANLDMNTEAFF
TRBV4-2,.,TRBJ1-1,.,TGTGCCAGCAGCCAAGATCAAGGCAGGGCCACTGAAGCTTTCTTT,CASSQDQGRATEAFF
TRBV15,.,TRBJ2-1,TRBD1,TGTGCCGCCAGCAGAGACAGGGGGCCCAATGAGCAGTTCTTC,CAASRDRGPNEQFF
TRBV12-3/TRBV12-4,.,TRBJ2-1,.,TGTGCCAGCAGAGGACAGCTCTACAATGAGCAGTTCTTC,CASRGQLYNEQFF
TRBV10-3,.,TRBJ2-7,.,TGTGCCATCAGTGAGTCTGAGGGTGGCTACGAGCAGTACTTC,CAISESEGGYEQYF
TRBV12-3/TRBV12-4,few,TRBJ2-3,TRBD1,TGTGCCAGCAGTGGGACAGGGGGGGGCACAGATACGCAGTATTTT,CASSGTGGGTDTQYF
TRBV20-1,few,TRBJ2-5,TRBD1,TGCAGTGCATTTGGGGACAGTAAAGAGACCCAGTACTTC,CSAFGDSKETQYF
TRBV7-3,.,TRBJ2-1,TRBD2,TGTGCCAGCAGCTTAGATAGCGGGAGCCAATACAATGAGCAGTTCTTC,CASSLDSGSQYNEQFF
TRBV12-3/TRBV12-4,few,TRBJ2-7,TRBD2,TGTGCCAGCAGTTCGCGGACTAGCAGCTCCTACGAGCAGTACTTC,CASSSRTSSSYEQYF
TRBV11-2,.,TRBJ2-5,.,TGTGCCAGCAGCCCTGCCAGTCAAGAGACCCAGTACTTC,CASSPASQETQYF
TRBV20-1,.,TRBJ2-1,TRBD2,TGCAGTGCTCCCTTAGCTAGCGGGAGGAGTTACAATGAGCAGTTCTTC,CSAPLASGRSYNEQFF
TRBV12-3/TRBV12-4,.,TRBJ2-7,.,TGTGCCAGCAGTGGGGGGAAAGGTTCCTACGAGCAGTACTTC,CASSGGKGSYEQYF
TRBV14,few,TRBJ2-3,.,TGTGCCAGCAGCCAAGACTGGCGCTCCACAGATACGCAGTATTTT,CASSQDWRSTDTQYF
TRBV4-3,.,TRBJ2-5,.,TGCGCCAACAGCCAAGACAGTCAAGAGACCCAGTACTTC,CANSQDSQETQYF
TRBV21-1,.,TRBJ1-2,.,TGTGCCAGCAGCAACAGGGGGTATGGCTACACCTTC,CASSNRGYGYTF
TRBV20-1,.,TRBJ2-7,TRBD2,TGCAGTGCAAGGAGTCTAGCGGATAAGTACTTC,CSARSLADKYF
TRBV20-1,few,TRBJ2-5,.,TGCAGTGCTAGCGCCGTGAAAGGGGTCATAGAGACCCAGTACTTC,CSASAVKGVIETQYF
TRBV28,.,TRBJ2-5,.,TGTGCCAGCAGTCTCCGAGGCTATCTCGGGGAGACCCAGTACTTC,CASSLRGYLGETQYF
TRBV7-9,.,TRBJ2-1,.,TGTGCCAGCAGCCGACTAGTTGGGAATGAGCAGTTCTTC,CASSRLVGNEQFF